The sample holds one count of the clone carrying this TCR beta chain. Antigen specificity is unknown. The data stem from a study of shared clonotypes between healthy human individuals. Regarding the study as a whole: Genetic and exposure-history diversity was limited by the small donor number.

Within Nashville, Tennessee resided all donors, each a Caucasian adult. CDR1 and CDR2 from the germline V gene are SNHLY and FYNNEI. The CDR3 is 13 residues long. V lost 6 bases and J lost 7, with 16 bases in between. Assay runs were performed at deep level. Genomic DNA from each subset was divided evenly over several immunoSEQ plates. TCRdb's table, derived via immunoSEQ multiplex PCR, lists solely in-frame clones and lacks some. Among a few hundred thousand clones listed, approximately 80% were seen once. Sequenced: PBMCs. J is TRBJ2-7 and V is TRBV2; D gene uncertain. The sequence came from a woman aged 40 to 50 in good health. Some clones in this sample may be carry-over from other donors' samples. The CDR3 bases are TGTGCCAGCAGCGTCGACACCCACGGGGAGCAGTACTTC. Translating gives CASSVDTHGEQYF. The full variable domain, in which reference TRBV2 and TRBJ2-7 provide the parts outside the CDR3, is EPEVTQTPSHQVTQMGQEVILRCVPISNHLYFYWYRQILGQKVEFLVSFYNNEISEKSEIFDDQFSVERPDGSNFTLKIRSTKLEDSAMYFCASSVDTHGEQYFGPGTRLTVT.